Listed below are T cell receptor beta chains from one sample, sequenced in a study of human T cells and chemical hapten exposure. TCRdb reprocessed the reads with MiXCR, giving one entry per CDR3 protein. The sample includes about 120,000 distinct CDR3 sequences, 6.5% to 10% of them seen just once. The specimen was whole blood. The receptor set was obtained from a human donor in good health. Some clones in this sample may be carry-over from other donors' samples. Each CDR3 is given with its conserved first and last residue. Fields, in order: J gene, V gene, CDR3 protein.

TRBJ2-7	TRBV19	CASSNPPGLASYEQYF
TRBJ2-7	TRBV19	CASSNPRAEQYF
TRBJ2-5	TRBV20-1	CSARLAGGYETQYF
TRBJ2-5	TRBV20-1	CSARPIPTETQYF
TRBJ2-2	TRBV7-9	CASRLLGLAAGELFF
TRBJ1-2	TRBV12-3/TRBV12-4	CASSLYHEDGYTF
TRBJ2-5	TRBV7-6	CASSVTGTRGGETQYF
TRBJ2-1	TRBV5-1	CASSAGLAGTSASYNEQFF
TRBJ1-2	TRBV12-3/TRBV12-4	CASSFETGGHYGYTF
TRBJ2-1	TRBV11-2	CASSRLQDDEQFF
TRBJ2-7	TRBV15	CATSSSGSSYEQYF
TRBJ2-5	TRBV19	CASSNFLRVGPQGETQYF
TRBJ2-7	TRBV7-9	CASRPKPGQYPYEQYF
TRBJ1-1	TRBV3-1	CASSQPGTHTEAFF
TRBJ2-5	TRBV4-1	CASSQEGRGETQYF
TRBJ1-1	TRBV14	CASAGQLNTEAFF
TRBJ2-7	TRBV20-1	CSAKNRLSYEQYF
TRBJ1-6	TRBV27	CASSSGGQGNAPLHF
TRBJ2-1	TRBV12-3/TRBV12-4	CASAPGRGQGLDEQFF
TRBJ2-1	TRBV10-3	CAIRANRDRLYNEQFF
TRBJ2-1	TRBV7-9	CASSLGLENNEQFF
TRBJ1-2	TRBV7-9	CASSFSGGPDYGYTF
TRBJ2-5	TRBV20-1	CSARLGQSETQYF
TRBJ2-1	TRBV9	CASSPVGSSGRVNEQIF
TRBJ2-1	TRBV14	CASSQSGAYNEQFF
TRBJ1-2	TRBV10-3	CAISESIALEQNYGYTF
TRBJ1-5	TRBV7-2	CASSLGRGAGQPQHF
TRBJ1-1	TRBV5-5	CASSLVGRVGTEAFF
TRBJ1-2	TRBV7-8	CASSLGTGGVSNYGYTF
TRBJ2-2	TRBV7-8	CASSWLFWTSGTNTGELFF
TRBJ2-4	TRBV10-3	CAIGGTTDGIQYF
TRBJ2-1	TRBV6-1	CASSETWNSYNEQFF
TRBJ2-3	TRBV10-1	CASSERRGTDTQYF
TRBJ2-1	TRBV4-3	CASSQGLSAYNEQFF
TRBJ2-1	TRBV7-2	CASSLSEGIYNEQFF
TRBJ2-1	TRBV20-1	CSARPRRGDNEQFF
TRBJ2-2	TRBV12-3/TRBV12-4	CASSFGGGELFF
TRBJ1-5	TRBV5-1	CASSLTGQEDQPQHF
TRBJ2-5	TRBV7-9	CASSPPRGVGETQYF
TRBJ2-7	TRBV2	CASIRGTVLYSYEQYF
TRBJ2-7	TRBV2	CASSEVRGPSSYEQYF
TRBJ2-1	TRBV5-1	CASSYGLERGRMLNEQFF
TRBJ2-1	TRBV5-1	CASSLSGTSRGQFF
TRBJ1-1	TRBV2	CASSAAVNTEAFF